This T cell receptor (beta chain) was captured in a study of blood T cell repertoires in COVID-19. Looking at the study overall: The cDNA or gDNA used as material had been derived from T cells, B-cell-depleted T cells, or PBMCs.

Seattle patients were enrolled while actively infected and followed longitudinally. With V trimmed by 2 bases and J by 2 bases, 9 bases remained unmatched. The CDR3 sequence is 17 residues long. Germline CDR1 is MNHEY and CDR2 is SMNVEV (reference sequence). Study processing details: Reference gene primer amplification gave estimated nucleated cell counts. Here immunoSEQ multiplex PCR was the method, and the copy in TCRdb shows in-frame clones only, minus some. V and J calls plus clone size are reproduced from that table; the DNA served to infer D and trimming. The sample shows fewer than 300,000 clones, approximately 84% of them seen only once.

The TCR sequence derives from an older person with COVID-19, enrolled during active disease. This chain connects TRBV27 to TRBJ2-1, with TRBD2 matching over 7 bases. Sequencing input: peripheral blood. The CDR3, as DNA: TGTGCCAGCAGTTTAATAGCCCCTAGCGGCACCTACAATGAGCAGTTCTTC. The encoded protein is CASSLIAPSGTYNEQFF.